One and the same sample provided the 29 T cell receptor beta chains below, sequenced in a study of blood T cell repertoires in COVID-19 (dated by TCRdb to the early 2020s). Receptor libraries were prepared by the immunoSEQ multiplex PCR assay. TCRdb mirrors the immuneACCESS table, restricted to in-frame sequences. Some clones are absent from its copies; in checked studies, under half trace to an unresolved V gene, and the reason for the others is unknown. The table for this sample lists about 130,000 clones; over 75% of them were counted only once. The top ten constitute roughly a quarter of the sample. The sample consisted of peripheral blood. The source is an elderly woman with acute or convalescent COVID-19.

The chain carries TRBV24-1 and TRBJ1-3, with D possibly TRBD1 on 5 matching bases. Trimming took 2 bases from V and 3 from J, leaving 10 bases between them. The CDR3 is 15 residues long. Germline CDR1 KGHDR, CDR2 SFDVKD. CDR3 sequence: CATSDSRGSGNTIYF. CDR3 DNA: TGTGCCACCAGTGATTCAAGGGGAAGTGGAAACACCATATATTTT.

The rearrangement joins TRBV7-9 to TRBJ1-6, with a weak D call TRBD1 (6 bases). V was trimmed by 1 base and J by 9 bases, leaving 10 bases between them. Germline lookup yields CDR1 SEHNR and CDR2 FQNEAQ (reference sequence). The CDR3 is made up of 14 amino acids. In DNA, the CDR3 is TGTGCCAGCAGCTTAGGGACAGCCCTTTCACCCCTCCACTTT. Translation: CASSLGTALSPLHF.

This rearrangement joins TRBV19 to TRBJ1-5, with 12 nucleotides matching TRBD1. J was trimmed by 6 bases and V by 3 bases; bases with no gene match: 3. This CDR3 has 15 amino acids. CDR1 and CDR2 (germline): LNHDA, SQIVND (reference sequence). CDR3 coding DNA: TGTGCCAGTAGTATTGGGACAGGGGGCCTTCAGCCCCAGCATTTT. Protein product: CASSIGTGGLQPQHF.

This clone has just one count. The chain joins TRBV5-1 to TRBJ1-1, with a weak D call TRBD1 (5 bases). Germline assignment: CDR1 SGHRS and CDR2 YFSETQ. The CDR3 is made up of 15 amino acids. V lost 4 bases to trimming and J lost 1 base, with 14 bases between them. The CDR3 nucleotides are TGCGCCAGCAGCGAGAAAAACAGGTGGAACACTGAAGCTTTCTTT. It is translated as CASSEKNRWNTEAFF.

The gene calls are TRBV5-5 and TRBJ2-1; a possible D gene is TRBD1 (5 bases). This CDR3 spans 14 amino acids. Trimming shortened V by 2 bases and J by 9 bases, and 15 bases separated the two germline ends. The germline V gene encodes CDR1 SGHKS and CDR2 YYEKEE (reference sequence). The CDR3 coding sequence is TGTGCCAGCAGCTTTTTCCAGGGTGAAGTTGAGCAGTTCTTC. Translating gives CASSFFQGEVEQFF.

This clone appeared a few times. The chain couples TRBV5-4 to TRBJ1-1; 7 nucleotides agree with TRBD1. CDR3 length: 14 amino acids. Germline V gene data show CDR1 as SGHNT and CDR2 as YYREEE (reference sequence). J gave up 6 bases and V 4 bases, and 9 bases lay outside the gene matches. This chain's CDR3 is CASSRQGGGSEAFF. Here the CDR3 DNA reads TGTGCCAGCAGCCGACAGGGTGGCGGGTCTGAAGCTTTCTTT.

The rearrangement links TRBV7-2 to TRBJ1-1, with TRBD1 matching over 11 bases. The length of the CDR3 is 15 residues. V was pared by 6 bases and J by 1 base, with 4 bases of the junction left unmatched. CDR1 is SGHTA, CDR2 FQGNSA, per germline. CDR3 protein: CASRRTGGPNTEAFF. In DNA, the CDR3 is TGTGCCAGCAGGCGGACAGGGGGCCCGAACACTGAAGCTTTCTTT.

The rearrangement joins TRBV2 to TRBJ1-5; 10 bases line up with TRBD1. The CDR3 spans 14 residues. Unmatched junction bases numbered 5, after V lost 5 bases and J lost 7 bases. Per the germline V gene, CDR1 is SNHLY and CDR2 is FYNNEI. The CDR3 spells CASSRQGARQPQHF. CDR3 sequence (DNA): TGTGCCAGCAGTCGACAGGGGGCTCGGCAGCCCCAGCATTTT. The full variable domain, with the rest looked up from reference TRBV2 and TRBJ1-5, is EPEVTQTPSHQVTQMGQEVILRCVPISNHLYFYWYRQILGQKVEFLVSFYNNEISEKSEIFDDQFSVERPDGSNFTLKIRSTKLEDSAMYFCASSRQGARQPQHFGDGTRLSIL.

In its sample, this clone was seen once. The J gene is TRBJ1-1, the V gene TRBV4-2; maybe TRBD1 (6 bases). Deletions cut 5 bases from V and 1 base from J, with 14 bases between. The CDR3 sequence is 15 residues long. CDR1 LGHNA and CDR2 YNFKEQ come from the germline V gene. The CDR3 spells CASSNAPGQNTEAFF. For the CDR3, the DNA is TGTGCCAGCAGCAATGCCCCGGGACAGAACACTGAAGCTTTCTTT.

The chain uses TRBV27 and TRBJ1-2; D may be TRBD1 (5 bases). Deletions cut 3 bases from V and 6 bases from J, with 14 bases between. The CDR3 runs 14 residues. Germline V CDR1 and CDR2: MNHEY, SMNVEV (reference sequence). CDR3 sequence (DNA): TGTGCCAGCAGTTTCTCGGGGGAATTCGATGGCTACACCTTC. Amino acids: CASSFSGEFDGYTF.

The V gene is TRBV7-6, the J gene TRBJ2-2, with 8 bases aligning to TRBD1. Germline CDR1 reads SGHVS; CDR2 reads FNYEAQ. V gave up 2 bases and J gave up 6 bases; unmatched junction bases: 11. The CDR3 is 17 amino acids. The CDR3 sequence is CASSLYNRGFRSGELFF. The CDR3 region has the DNA TGTGCCAGCAGCTTATACAACAGGGGGTTTAGGTCCGGGGAGCTGTTTTTT.

The rearrangement joins TRBV27 to TRBJ1-1; a weak D match, TRBD1 (5 bases). The CDR3 runs to 17 residues. Germline CDR1 is MNHEY and CDR2 is SMNVEV (reference sequence). Between the trimmed V and J ends, which lost 2 bases and 4 bases, there was a span of 20 bases. This chain's CDR3 is CASSLRREVFSVTEAFF. In nucleotides, the CDR3 is TGTGCCAGCAGTTTACGCAGGGAAGTCTTTTCGGTCACTGAAGCTTTCTTT.

This clone occurred once. The chain's CDR3 is CASSYTGVYGYTF. CDR3 nucleotides: TGTGCCAGCAGCTATACAGGGGTCTATGGCTACACCTTC. The rearrangement joins TRBV6-6 to TRBJ1-2, with 7 bases lining up with TRBD1. The CDR3 totals 13 residues. Germline V gene sequence: CDR1 MNHNY, CDR2 SVGAGI (reference sequence). Trimming cost V 6 bases and J 4 bases; bases outside gene matches: 5.

This sequence joins TRBV5-1 and TRBJ1-1, with D possibly matching TRBD1 (5 bases). CDR3 length: 17 amino acids. Looked up from germline, CDR1 is SGHRS and CDR2 is YFSETQ. Trimming took off 4 bases at V and 4 bases at J, with 23 bases between the two ends. The CDR3 bases are TGCGCCAGCAGCGTGCGGGCATCATCAGCGGGGGGCACTGAAGCTTTCTTT. Its translation is CASSVRASSAGGTEAFF. The complete variable domain, with remaining parts taken from reference TRBV5-1 and TRBJ1-1, reads KAGVTQTPRYLIKTRGQQVTLSCSPISGHRSVSWYQQTPGQGLQFLFEYFSETQRNKGNFPGRFSGRQFSNSRSEMNVSTLELGDSALYLCASSVRASSAGGTEAFFGQGTRLTVV.

This clone occurred a few times. The genes are TRBV27 and TRBJ1-2, with D perhaps matching TRBD1 (6 bases). CDR3 length: 13 residues. The germline gives CDR1 MNHEY, CDR2 SMNVEV (reference sequence). V lost 7 bases and J 6 bases, leaving 15 bases between the germline ends. CDR3 DNA: TGTGCCAGCACCCGTTATGCAGGGGATGGCTACACCTTC. Translated: CASTRYAGDGYTF.

The table lists this clone with a count of one. The chain is built from TRBV27 and TRBJ1-2; TRBD1 matches at 9 bases. CDR1 MNHEY and CDR2 SMNVEV come from the germline V gene (reference sequence). The CDR3 has 15 amino acids. V trimming: 4 bases; J trimming: 5 bases; junction bases outside the gene matches: 8. CDR3 region: CASSWAGQGPYGYTF. CDR3 sequence (DNA): TGTGCCAGCAGTTGGGCGGGACAGGGCCCATATGGCTACACCTTC.

CDR3 protein: CASSLSWQGGYTF. The CDR3 DNA reads TGTGCCAGCAGCCTCTCGTGGCAGGGCGGCTACACCTTC. The V gene is TRBV5-8, the J gene TRBJ1-2; TRBD1 is a possible D gene (5 bases). Germline V CDR1 and CDR2: SGHTS, YDEGEE. CDR3 size: 13 residues. V lost 4 bases and J lost 8, with 15 bases in between.

The rearrangement joins TRBV19 to TRBJ1-1; 12 bases fit TRBD1. The CDR3 sequence is 16 residues long. CDR1 and CDR2 from the germline V gene are LNHDA and SQIVND (reference sequence). The junction had 8 bases not matched to a gene; V was cut back by 6 bases and J by 3 bases. The chain's CDR3 is CASSRDRGRGYTEAFF. The CDR3 DNA sequence: TGTGCCAGTAGCCGGGACAGGGGGCGGGGGTACACTGAAGCTTTCTTT. The full variable domain, with the rest looked up from reference TRBV19 and TRBJ1-1, is DGGITQSPKYLFRKEGQNVTLSCEQNLNHDAMYWYRQDPGQGLRLIYYSQIVNDFQKGDIAEGYSVSREKKESFPLTVTSAQKNPTAFYLCASSRDRGRGYTEAFFGQGTRLTVV.

The chain combines TRBV6-1 with TRBJ1-1; D unclear. Germline V CDR1 and CDR2: MNHNS, SASEGT. Trimming removed 3 bases from V and 1 base from J, with 9 bases in between. CDR3 length: 14 residues. CDR3 in amino acids: CASSDARSNTEAFF. CDR3 nucleotides: TGTGCCAGCAGTGATGCGAGGTCGAACACTGAAGCTTTCTTT.

The V and J genes are TRBV10-3 and TRBJ1-5; possible D gene TRBD1, 6 bases. V gave up 0 bases and J gave up 5 bases, with 11 bases separating them. Germline CDR1 and CDR2: ENHRY and SYGVKD. The CDR3 has 15 residues. In DNA form, the CDR3 reads TGTGCCATCAGTGAGTCGATTCAGGGGTATCAGCCCCAGCATTTT. Translating it yields CAISESIQGYQPQHF.

The rearrangement uses TRBV28 and TRBJ1-3; the match to TRBD1 covers 7 bases. Germline V gene data show CDR1 as MDHEN and CDR2 as SYDVKM. This CDR3 spans 15 amino acids. With V trimmed by 3 bases and J by 6 bases, 8 bases remained unmatched. The CDR3 region is CASSFSPGGLNTIYF. The CDR3, as DNA: TGTGCCAGCAGTTTCTCCCCAGGGGGTTTAAACACCATATATTTT.

V is TRBV5-1 and J is TRBJ1-1, with 11 nucleotides matching TRBD1. This CDR3 is built from 16 residues. Germline CDR1 reads SGHRS; CDR2 reads YFSETQ. V trimming: 4 bases; J trimming: 2 bases; junction bases outside the gene matches: 7. The CDR3: CASSTGTGGTNTEAFF. DNA of the CDR3: TGCGCCAGCAGCACCGGGACAGGGGGGACTAACACTGAAGCTTTCTTT.

The chain employs TRBV6-1 and TRBJ1-2, with unresolved D. This CDR3 comprises 14 residues. In germline, CDR1 is MNHNS, CDR2 SASEGT. V shed 2 bases and J shed 7 bases, with 14 bases lying between them. CDR3 region: CASSERRFTGGYTF. The CDR3 DNA follows: TGTGCCAGCAGTGAACGTCGGTTTACGGGTGGCTACACCTTC.

This clone was observed a few times. The genes are TRBV7-9 and TRBJ1-2, with TRBD1 identical over 10 bases. This CDR3 has 15 residues. CDR1 and CDR2 from the germline V gene are SEHNR and FQNEAQ (reference sequence). V was clipped by 2 bases and J by 8 bases; unmatched bases: 8. The DNA of the CDR3 is TGTGCCAGCAGCTTATCGGGACAGGGGTACGTCGGCTACACCTTC. Its protein is CASSLSGQGYVGYTF.

This chain links TRBV4-2 with TRBJ2-6, with D maybe TRBD1 (6 bases). Per germline, CDR1 LGHNA and CDR2 YNFKEQ. The CDR3 contains 19 residues. V lost 3 bases and J lost 0, with 18 bases in between. CDR3 amino acids: CASSQPRGGGNSGANVLTF. CDR3 coding DNA: TGTGCCAGCAGCCAGCCTCGAGGGGGTGGGAACTCTGGGGCCAACGTCCTGACTTTC.

The gene calls are TRBV7-9 and TRBJ1-3; D is perhaps TRBD1 (5 bases). Trimming cost V 8 bases and J 2 bases, with 10 bases left between them. Germline CDR1 reads SEHNR; CDR2 reads FQNEAQ (reference sequence). The CDR3 is made up of 13 amino acids. CDR3 in DNA: TGTGCCAGCCGGGGGGTCACTGGAAACACCATATATTTT. Its translation: CASRGVTGNTIYF.

This chain links TRBV11-2 with TRBJ1-4, with 9 bases matching TRBD1. V was pared by 1 base and J by 1 base, with 7 bases of the junction left unmatched. This CDR3 contains 18 residues. Germline V CDR1 and CDR2: SGHAT, FQNNGV. CDR3 region: CASSLGLGQGRTNEKLFF. Here the CDR3 DNA reads TGTGCCAGCAGCTTAGGACTCGGACAGGGGAGAACTAATGAAAAACTGTTTTTT.

The rearrangement links TRBV7-2 to TRBJ1-3, with TRBD1 as a possible D gene (5 bases). CDR1 SGHTA and CDR2 FQGNSA come from the germline V gene. This CDR3 has 16 residues. The V end was cut by 2 bases, the J end by 8 bases, with 19 bases between. CDR3 DNA: TGTGCCAGCAGCTTACACCCCCGGGAGCGAGGGGACACCATATATTTT. Translation gives CASSLHPRERGDTIYF.

This clone was detected only once. The chain joins TRBV6-1 to TRBJ2-7; no definite D call. The V end lost 1 base, the J end lost 3 bases, and 7 bases lay between the germline ends. Germline V gives CDR1 MNHNS, CDR2 SASEGT. The CDR3 is 13 residues long. CDR3 amino acids: CASSEDSFYEQYV. The DNA of the CDR3 is TGTGCCAGCAGTGAAGACTCATTCTACGAGCAGTACGTC.